This T cell receptor beta chain is from a study of cytomegalovirus exposure and HLA in healthy donors (TCRdb year 2017). Regarding the research as a whole: An earlier analysis of 587 of the donors reported roughly 300 Gb of sequence data and around 110 million unique TCR beta sequences from 150 million to 200 million T cells. To study patterns of TCR occurrence, a later analysis re-analyzed previously published TCR beta repertoires from more than 550 donors and added high-resolution HLA genotyping. The T cell repertoires of some 670 subjects were profiled by immunosequencing and related to cytomegalovirus serostatus. Donor age, sex, ethnicity and CMV serostatus were collected together with the repertoire data. Among 300 to 500 genotyped donors of the cohort, an average of around 240,000 unique TCR beta nucleotide sequences was sequenced per donor, of which about 18% were non-productive. HLA typing included class I and class II loci at four-digit resolution. Roughly 5 DR-DQ haplotypes were handled as single units for association and clustering because linkage in the cohort was strong. An earlier analysis of around 580 of the donors used high-throughput TCR beta sequencing to judge whether each TCR beta V gene segment behaved as functional or pseudogenic. Typing coverage varied by locus: about 629-640 donors for A, B, C, DRB1 and DQB1; roughly 510 for DQA1; some 610 for DPA1; roughly 450 for DPB1. High-throughput TCR immunosequencing, statistical association of individual TCRs with disease status, and machine learning were combined to predict cytomegalovirus infection status. A later genetic analysis used genome-wide SNP genotypes for about 55% of the 666 donors, treating that subset as a discovery cohort. The genetic ancestry cluster associated with self-reported Caucasian donors included about 84% of the roughly 400 genotyped donors. Rather than drawing on any new phenotypic data, the later analysis identified candidate immune exposures from TCR beta sequences and the way those sequences occurred across donors. The aim of the study was to test whether cataloging public T cell receptors could identify signatures of past pathogen exposure. All discovery cohort repertoires had been generated using a single sequencing platform. An early release that covered about 600 HLA-typed donors contained approximately 300 gigabases of sequencing data and 70 million to 100 million unique TCR sequences. Along with the roughly 670-subject first cohort, a separate validation cohort of over a hundred different subjects was used. Broader findings and caveats from the paper: The sequencing pipeline was judged likely to have produced a cluster of highly shared sequence variants as a technical artifact. The classifier was reported to diagnose cytomegalovirus status with high specificity and sensitivity in both the original cohort and the validation cohort. In a later genetic analysis, fewer N-insertions in productive TCRs were reported among donors in an Asian-associated ancestry cluster than the approximately 630-donor mean. When HLA alleles, especially DR and DQ, strongly co-occurred, TCR associations were difficult to assign to individual alleles. According to a later analysis, TCR association rates differed among HLA loci, with DRB1 alleles showing the most associated TCRs and HLA-C alleles showing the fewest. According to the authors, the approach could potentially be generalized to other disease states and immunological phenotypes. A further reported finding was that TCR beta sequences accurately predicted the HLA-A and HLA-B alleles for most subjects in the first cohort. HLA typing was unavailable for some donors at each locus, so association tests used only the typed subset. A later analysis associated about 17,000 TCR beta sequences with specific HLA alleles at a false discovery rate of 0.05. In a later analysis, HLA-associated TCR beta chains were found to be more clonally expanded and to have lower generation probabilities than equally common non-associated chains. The cohort was sequenced for TCR beta chains only, and without alpha or paired-chain data the features that could be detected were limited. A few of the identified cytomegalovirus-associated TCR beta chains were confirmed in vitro to be specific for cytomegalovirus antigens. Most CMV-associated TCR beta chains appeared to be HLA-restricted in a later analysis, and the HLA associations seemed to be driven largely by CMV exposure. Most TCR sequences were observed very rarely across donors, whereas some public TCRs were present in many individuals. Because counts were too low, roughly 17 rarely observed V segments, including chromosome 9 orphons, were left out of the earlier analysis of about 500 of the donors. A later analysis reported that several top co-occurrence clusters appeared linked to parvovirus B19, influenza, CMV and Epstein-Barr virus. CMV serostatus was the only immune exposure information available for the cohort. Correlated functional status among segregating V segments might reflect linkage disequilibrium, but an unknown experimental factor could not be ruled out. In an earlier analysis of fewer than 700 of the donors, most TCR beta V segments appeared in productive rearrangements about 87% or about 30% of the time, broadly matching IMGT annotations. In a later genetic analysis, a missense DCLRE1C variant was associated with V-gene and J-gene trimming of TCR beta chains, and the association was replicated in an independent cohort. Roughly uniform sequencing depth across donors was assumed in presence/absence analyses, although this assumption may not hold. In the study, some 160 TCR beta chains were listed as associated with cytomegalovirus.

The cohort comprised hundreds of healthy bone marrow donors. At the time of sampling, every cohort member was nominally healthy, though immune exposures that went unrecorded were likely present. The donor was CMV seronegative and was included in the group of several hundred seronegative cohort members. A peripheral blood sample was collected from each donor, and TCR beta sequencing was performed on peripheral blood mononuclear cells. The Qiagen DNeasy Blood Extraction Kit was used to extract genomic DNA from the blood cell samples. Concerning this clone itself: Its antigen has not been determined. Base qualities are not provided; no much larger clone lies one nucleotide away.

The method was the immunoSEQ multiplex PCR assay. The multiplex PCR relied on a mix of 60 forward primers for TCR Vbeta segments and 13 reverse primers for TCR Jbeta segments. A multiplex PCR assay on genomic DNA amplified the CDR3 region of rearranged TCR beta genes. Amplified TCR beta libraries were sequenced as 87-base-pair reads on the Illumina HiSeq System. As for the original processing: A later analysis tallied around 87 million unique TCR beta chains across the 600 to 700 repertoires, and about 12 million of those chains were shared by two or more donors. A nearest-neighbor algorithm error-corrected the raw reads and collapsed the reads into unique sequences, merging closely related sequences to remove PCR and sequencing errors. V, D and J gene segments were assigned by aligning CDR3 sequences to IMGT reference sequences. Each retained sequence needed at least a six-nucleotide match to both a V gene segment and a J gene segment. A rearrangement counted as productive if the CDR3 had no stop codons and remained in frame with V and J, and every other rearrangement counted as non-productive. Following IMGT convention, CDR3 was defined as the stretch from the second conserved V-encoded cysteine up to the conserved J-encoded phenylalanine. The earlier analysis of some 580 of the donors excluded any sequence lacking an unambiguous match to a single V gene segment. In an earlier analysis of 500 to 750 of the donors, V segments were called functional above 56.7% productive rearrangements and were called segregating when the between-donor standard deviation exceeded 5%. To diagnose cytomegalovirus status from the catalog of TCR beta chain sequences, a statistical classification framework was built. In a later analysis, TCR nucleotide sequences were compared against IMGT/GENE-DB human TR gene sequences so that V and J genes could be assigned. Using the TCRdist pipeline, a later analysis assigned CDR3 sequences along with most-parsimonious VDJ recombination scenarios. In a later analysis, every TCR beta chain was defined by the combination of its CDR3 amino acid sequence and its V-gene family, and reads without a unique V-gene family were dropped. A later analysis removed 592 highly shared, low-generation-probability nucleotide sequences to deal with suspected cross-contamination and a sequencing artifact. A later analysis calculated a clonal expansion index for each public chain from normalized within-repertoire ranks of inferred template counts. In a later analysis, generation probabilities were computed using a VDJ recombination model fitted to out-of-frame rearrangements, and the results were checked against IGoR. In a later analysis, TCR-TCR, TCR-HLA and TCR-CMV co-occurrence was scored with hypergeometric tests, and a repertoire-size bias correction was applied to TCR pairs. In a later analysis, false discovery rates were estimated by permuting HLA or CMV assignments 20 times. In a later analysis, co-occurring TCRs were grouped with DBSCAN, and TCRdist sequence similarity was added when clustering was performed within HLA-allele-positive subsets. Repertoires with fewer than 30,000 or more than 120,000 public chains, plus five repertoires with anomalous nucleotide sharing, were excluded from co-occurrence clustering. Imported from immuneACCESS, the table was reduced by TCRdb to in-frame sequences with V and J called. These copies leave out some clones; in studies compared against another copy, an unresolved V gene accounts for under half, and the cause of the remainder is not known. V, J and clone size reflect that table, while D and trimming were determined from the DNA. The sample contains around 180,000 clones, around 73% of them found a single time. The top ten clones comprise under 2.5% of the sample.

The clonotype comes from a man aged 55 to 70 in good health and CMV-seronegative. Material for sequencing was PBMCs.

The CDR3: CAISPGTAGSGANVLTF. The sequenced DNA: TGTGCCATCAGCCCCGGGACAGCAGGCTCTGGGGCCAACGTCCTGACTTTC. Recombination joined TRBV10-3 with TRBJ2-6, with 7 central nucleotides matching TRBD1. The CDR3 starts with the cysteine, ends with the phenylalanine, and has 17 residues. Only CDR3 DNA remains: 51 bases, in frame from the first base. V is trimmed back by 6 bases and J by 0 bases, and the junction contains 8 bases that no gene match accounts for. CDR1 and CDR2 were assigned from the germline V gene as ENHRY and SYGVKD.